These 29 T cell receptor beta chains originate from one sample sequenced in a study of T cells in Graves' hyperthyroidism and ophthalmopathy. Amplified TCR beta CDR3 regions derived from RNA transcripts. The HTBI primer set drove a first-round RT-PCR of the TCR CDR3. TCRdb redid the calling of the multiplex PCR reads with MiXCR, one entry per CDR3 protein. This repertoire shows approximately 690,000 distinct CDR3 sequences, 14% found once; its top ten account for around 13%. The material sequenced was blood. These TCRs come from a woman between 50 and 59 years old with Graves' ophthalmopathy.

This clonotype was detected many times. The gene calls are TRBV20-1 and TRBJ2-1; no reliable D call. Per the germline V gene, CDR1 is DFQATT and CDR2 is SNEGSKA (reference sequence). Between the trimmed V and J ends, which lost 6 bases and 10 bases, there was a span of 13 bases. This CDR3 has 11 residues. CDR3 bases: TGCAGTGCCCATAACGGATACGAGCAGTTCTTC. Its protein is CSAHNGYEQFF.

This clonotype showed up many times. J is TRBJ2-7 and V is TRBV27, with 10 bases fitting TRBD2. Germline V gives CDR1 MNHEY, CDR2 SMNVEV (reference sequence). V shed 5 bases, J shed 2 bases, and the junction held 9 bases outside the gene matches. The CDR3 has 16 amino acids. CDR3 sequence: CASSLDLAGATYEQYF. In nucleotides, the CDR3 is TGTGCCAGCAGTCTAGATCTAGCGGGAGCTACCTACGAGCAGTACTTC.

The CDR3, as DNA: TGTGCCAGCAGCGGAATGACGACAGGGCTGGGGCTAGCGGGAATAGATTACAATGAGCAGTTCTTC. As protein: CASSGMTTGLGLAGIDYNEQFF. V and J are TRBV5-6 and TRBJ2-1; 9 nucleotides align to TRBD2. There are 22 residues in the CDR3. V lost 4 bases and J lost 4; bases outside the gene matches: 27. Germline CDR1 SGHDT, CDR2 YYEEEE.

This clonotype was detected ten times or more. The chain links TRBV28 to TRBJ2-2; TRBD1 agrees at 8 bases. Trimming took 1 base from V and 4 from J; bases not matched to a gene: 5. Germline CDR1 MDHEN, CDR2 SYDVKM. The CDR3 extends over 16 amino acids. The CDR3: CASSLSSGTGTGELFF. DNA of the CDR3: TGTGCCAGCAGTTTATCCTCCGGGACAGGCACCGGGGAGCTGTTTTTT.

There are many counts of this clonotype. The chain carries TRBV5-1 and TRBJ2-7; D may be TRBD1 (6 bases). Trimming removed 0 bases at V and 6 bases at J, with 16 bases between. The CDR3 spans 15 residues. Germline loops: CDR1 SGHRS, CDR2 YFSETQ. CDR3 region: CASSLAETGLREQYF. The CDR3, as DNA: TGCGCCAGCAGCTTGGCGGAGACAGGCCTGCGCGAGCAGTACTTC.

V gene TRBV6-1 combines with J gene TRBJ1-5; D gene ambiguous. Trimming shortened V by 6 bases and J by 3 bases, and 12 bases separated the two germline ends. The CDR3 totals 14 residues. Germline CDR1 and CDR2: MNHNS and SASEGT. The CDR3 DNA follows: TGTGCCAGCAGCAATGGACGGCTCAATCAGCCCCAGCATTTT. Translating it yields CASSNGRLNQPQHF.

This clonotype was detected many times. The chain joins TRBV7-2 to TRBJ2-2, with D possibly being TRBD1 (7 bases). This CDR3 comprises 15 residues. CDR1 and CDR2 from the germline V gene are SGHTA and FQGNSA. V gave up 1 base and J gave up 5 bases, with 11 bases separating them. CDR3 sequence: CASSLVPGGTGELFF. CDR3 nucleotides: TGTGCCAGCAGCTTAGTTCCAGGGGGGACCGGGGAGCTGTTTTTT.

This clonotype has at least ten counts. The CDR3 reads CASSRARTGLSTEAFF. The CDR3 region has the DNA TGTGCCAGCAGTCGAGCCCGGACAGGGCTTTCCACTGAAGCTTTCTTT. The chain couples TRBV6-2 or TRBV6-3 to TRBJ1-1; TRBD1 matches 8 bases. V shed 5 bases and J 4 bases; nucleotides not matched to a gene: 12. There are 16 residues in the CDR3. Germline V gene sequence: CDR1 MNHEY, CDR2 SVGEGT.

In its sample, this clonotype was seen many times. The rearrangement links TRBV20-1 to TRBJ2-3; D uncertain. Germline V gene lookup returns CDR1 DFQATT and CDR2 SNEGSKA (reference sequence). CDR3 size: 12 residues. Trimming removed 5 bases from V and 2 bases from J, with 8 bases in between. The CDR3 reads CSASVNTDTQYF. CDR3 in DNA: TGCAGTGCTTCGGTAAACACAGATACGCAGTATTTT.

V and J are TRBV25-1 and TRBJ2-7, with 10 nucleotides matching TRBD1. The CDR3 consists of 14 residues. CDR1 is MGHDK, CDR2 SYGVNS, per germline. V shed 8 bases, J shed 6 bases, and the junction held 10 bases outside the gene matches. CDR3 amino acids: CASVPGQGLGEQYF. The CDR3 DNA reads TGTGCCAGCGTGCCGGGACAGGGGCTCGGCGAGCAGTACTTC.

With respect to this clonotype: A read error may explain this, as a much larger clone is one base away. The V call is TRBV6-2 or TRBV6-3, the J call TRBJ2-1, with TRBD2 matching 8 bases. Germline-derived CDR1 and CDR2 are MNHEY and SVGEGT. Trimming at V came to 8 bases and at J to 5 bases, leaving 2 bases not matched to a gene. The CDR3 contains 12 residues. The CDR3 sequence is CASLSGNNEQFF. In DNA, the CDR3 is TGTGCCAGCCTTAGCGGGAACAATGAGCAGTTCTTC.

This clonotype was seen once. J is TRBJ2-7 and V is TRBV6-1, with 7 nucleotides matching TRBD2. V gave up 6 bases and J gave up 3 bases; unmatched junction bases: 11. Per the germline V gene, CDR1 is MNHNS and CDR2 is SASEGT. This CDR3 has 15 amino acids. The CDR3 sequence is CASSLGAGEVYEQYF. CDR3 nucleotides: TGTGCCAGCAGCCTAGGGGCGGGGGAAGTCTACGAGCAGTACTTC.

This clonotype has just a few counts. This rearrangement joins TRBV24-1 to TRBJ2-3; 15 bases map to TRBD2. Per the germline V gene, CDR1 is KGHDR and CDR2 is SFDVKD. V shed 0 bases and J 5 bases; nucleotides not matched to a gene: 5. The CDR3 has 18 residues. CDR3 DNA: TGTGCCACCAGTGATTTGCTGGGACTAGCGGGAGGTGTAGATACGCAGTATTTT. The encoded protein is CATSDLLGLAGGVDTQYF.

This clonotype was seen many times. The junction departs from germline at one end; a sequencing error may be responsible. J is TRBJ2-5 and V is TRBV7-7; perhaps TRBD2 as D (5 bases). The germline CDR1 and CDR2 sequences are SSHAT and FNYEAQ (reference sequence). This CDR3 has 13 residues. The chain's CDR3 is CASSLAQWKTQYF. The DNA for the CDR3 is TGTGCTAGCAGCTTAGCGCAGTGGAAGACCCAGTACTTC.

This clonotype was seen many times. The CDR3 DNA sequence: TGTGCCAGCAGCCAAGAACCAGCTTCGGGAGATACGCAGTATTTT. It specifies CASSQEPASGDTQYF. The chain couples TRBV3-1 to TRBJ2-3; D remains ambiguous. The V gene's germline CDR1 is LGHDT and CDR2 YNNKEL (reference sequence). Trimming left V 0 bases short and J 5 bases short, with 12 bases between. The CDR3 extends over 15 amino acids.

The chain uses TRBV6-2 or TRBV6-3 and TRBJ2-3, with TRBD2 identical over 8 bases. The CDR3 is made up of 16 amino acids. Unmatched junction bases numbered 9, after V lost 4 bases and J lost 3 bases. The V gene's germline CDR1 is MNHEY and CDR2 SVGEGT. The CDR3, as DNA: TGTGCCAGCAGTTGGGATCGGGAGGGCCCGACAGATACGCAGTATTTT. Translating it yields CASSWDREGPTDTQYF.

There are many counts of this clonotype. This chain connects TRBV10-3 to TRBJ2-7, with 10 bases fitting TRBD1. V lost 7 bases to trimming and J lost 3 bases; unmatched junction nucleotides: 6. CDR1 is ENHRY and CDR2 is SYGVKD in the germline V gene. This CDR3 contains 14 residues. The CDR3 reads CAITSGTGDYEQYF. In DNA form, the CDR3 reads TGTGCCATCACCTCCGGGACAGGGGACTACGAGCAGTACTTC.

V is TRBV4-2 and J is TRBJ2-1, with 7 bases fitting TRBD2. J lost 4 bases, V lost 0 bases, and 3 bases had no gene match. Germline V lookup: CDR1 LGHNA, CDR2 YNFKEQ. CDR3 length: 15 residues. The CDR3 loop reads CASSQESSGYNEQFF. CDR3 bases: TGTGCCAGCAGCCAAGAATCTAGCGGTTACAATGAGCAGTTCTTC.

The rearrangement joins TRBV12-3 or TRBV12-4 to TRBJ1-2; TRBD1 is a possible D gene (5 bases). The CDR3 is 13 amino acids. V was trimmed by 6 bases and J by 5 bases, leaving 13 bases between them. CDR3 bases: TGTGCCAGCAGCCTCCAGGCAGGGTATGGCTACACCTTC. It translates to CASSLQAGYGYTF.

This clonotype has a count of ten or more. This chain joins TRBV27 and TRBJ1-1; no firm D call. With 5 bases removed from V and 3 bases from J, the gap between germline ends came to 13 bases. The CDR3 covers 14 residues. CDR1 is MNHEY and CDR2 is SMNVEV in the germline V gene (reference sequence). The CDR3 protein is CASSPDGTYTEAFF. The CDR3 coding sequence is TGTGCCAGCAGTCCTGATGGAACCTACACTGAAGCTTTCTTT.

This clonotype was observed a handful of times. The chain links TRBV10-3 to TRBJ2-2, with 11 bases identical to TRBD2. After removal of 5 bases from V and 6 bases from J, the junction contained 5 bases not matched to a gene. The CDR3 length is 15 residues. Germline V CDR1 and CDR2: ENHRY, SYGVKD. The DNA for the CDR3 is TGTGCCATCAGTACTAGCGGGAGTAACGCCGGGGAGCTGTTTTTT. Translated: CAISTSGSNAGELFF.

The V gene is TRBV19, the J gene TRBJ2-6, with D perhaps being TRBD1 or TRBD2 (5 bases each). CDR1 LNHDA and CDR2 SQIVND come from the germline V gene (reference sequence). There are 17 residues in the CDR3. V was cut by 3 bases and J by 2 bases, with 14 bases left in between. The CDR3, as DNA: TGTGCCAGTAGTATGTATGGACGGGGCCCTGGGGCCAACGTCCTGACTTTC. The encoded protein is CASSMYGRGPGANVLTF. The variable domain in full, with the rest retrieved from reference TRBV19 and TRBJ2-6, is DGGITQSPKYLFRKEGQNVTLSCEQNLNHDAMYWYRQDPGQGLRLIYYSQIVNDFQKGDIAEGYSVSREKKESFPLTVTSAQKNPTAFYLCASSMYGRGPGANVLTFGAGSRLTVL.

This clonotype has more than one count but fewer than ten. The chain recombines TRBV4-3 with TRBJ2-1, with D uncertain. V gave up 1 base and J gave up 9 bases, with 10 bases separating them. CDR3 length equals 13 residues. Per the germline V gene, CDR1 is LGHNA and CDR2 is YSLEER. As DNA, the CDR3 is TGCGCCAGCAGCCAAGTGATTTGGCTTGAGCAGTTCTTC. Translating it yields CASSQVIWLEQFF.

This clonotype occurred a few times. The CDR3 here is CASSLTMFSYNEQFF. Here the CDR3 DNA reads TGTGCCAGTAGTTTAACTATGTTCTCCTACAATGAGCAGTTCTTC. The rearrangement joins TRBV19 to TRBJ2-1, with no clear D. V was clipped by 5 bases and J by 0 bases, with 11 bases between them. Germline CDR1 reads LNHDA; CDR2 reads SQIVND (reference sequence). This CDR3 has 15 residues.

The V call is TRBV6-4, the J call TRBJ1-1; D unresolved. The CDR3 sequence is 14 residues long. Trimming left V 3 bases short and J 1 base short, with 9 bases between. Per the germline V gene, CDR1 is MRHNA and CDR2 is SNTAGT. The CDR3 protein is CASSESLGNTEAFF. Here the CDR3 DNA reads TGTGCCAGCAGTGAGTCACTGGGGAACACTGAAGCTTTCTTT.

Ten or more counts support this clonotype. Here the CDR3 DNA reads TGTGCCAGCTCACCACCGGGGGGGTTTGATCAGCCCCAGCATTTT. It specifies CASSPPGGFDQPQHF. The chain recombines TRBV18 with TRBJ1-5, with D possibly being TRBD1 (5 bases). The CDR3 spans 15 residues. Germline assignment: CDR1 KGHSH and CDR2 LQKENI. Trimming pared 0 bases from V and 5 bases from J, leaving 11 bases between.

In this sample, this clonotype turned up many times. The V call is TRBV11-3, the J call TRBJ2-3, with 11 bases fitting TRBD2. The J segment lost 4 bases and the V segment lost 5 bases, leaving 17 bases of the junction unmatched. Germline lookup yields CDR1 SGHNT and CDR2 YENEEA. There are 19 residues in the CDR3. In DNA, the CDR3 is TGTGCCAGCAGCCCGACCGGAGGGGTTAGCGGGAGGGGTGCAGATACGCAGTATTTT. Translated: CASSPTGGVSGRGADTQYF.

This clonotype has ten or more counts. The CDR3, as DNA: TGTGCCAGCAGCCATCGGGGTCCCTTTGGGAATGAGCAGTTCTTC. The encoded protein is CASSHRGPFGNEQFF. The chain is built from TRBV7-2 and TRBJ2-1, with a tentative D call TRBD2 (5 bases). The germline gives CDR1 SGHTA, CDR2 FQGNSA. The CDR3 length is 15 residues. Trimming shortened V by 5 bases and J by 7 bases, and 18 bases separated the two germline ends.

This clonotype was detected ten times or more. This chain uses TRBV30 with TRBJ1-5; D is unclear. The CDR3 spans 14 residues. CDR1 GTSNPN and CDR2 SVGIG come from the germline V gene (reference sequence). V was shortened by 3 bases and J by 4 bases, with 13 bases between the two germline ends. The CDR3 nucleotides are TGTGCCTGGAGGGCAGGCGCGGGGAATCAGCCCCAGCATTTT. This sequence encodes CAWRAGAGNQPQHF.